The 8 T cell receptor beta chains below all came from one sample that was sequenced in a study of cytotoxic CD8 clonotypes in ibrutinib-treated CLL. The repertoire was sequenced with immunoSEQ multiplex PCR; TCRdb's copy has only in-frame clones and lacks some. The sample contains about 130,000 clones, around 84% of which appear only once. This specimen consisted of PBMCs, obtained after 24 months of ibrutinib treatment. These receptors all stem from a human donor with chronic lymphocytic leukemia.

The chain is built from TRBV30 and TRBJ1-2; no clear D gene. V shed 3 bases and J shed 6 bases, with 11 bases lying between them. Germline CDR1 GTSNPN, CDR2 SVGIG (reference sequence). The CDR3 spans 12 residues. CDR3 DNA: TGTGCCTGGAGCGAATACGGGGATGGCTACACCTTC. Translated: CAWSEYGDGYTF.

The chain carries TRBV10-2 and TRBJ2-1; no clear D gene. The CDR3 covers 15 residues. Trimming stripped 3 bases from V and 7 bases from J, with 16 bases between. In germline, CDR1 is WSHSY, CDR2 SAAADI. CDR3 sequence (DNA): TGCGCCAGCAGTGACCAGGCCCGCTTAGGGAATGAGCAGTTCTTC. It is translated as CASSDQARLGNEQFF.

About this clone itself: One end of the junction fails to match germline, which may point to a read error. This chain links TRBV5-6 with TRBJ2-7, with 7 bases matching TRBD1. The CDR3 covers 13 residues. Per germline, CDR1 SGHDT and CDR2 YYEEEE. CDR3 in amino acids: CASSRDSPPSEDF. CDR3 nucleotides: TGTGCCAGCAGCCGGGACAGTCCTCCCTCGGAGGACTTC.

The chain links TRBV4-2 to TRBJ1-3; D is unclear. This CDR3 contains 11 residues. Trimming cost V 4 bases and J 2 bases, with 0 bases left between them. The germline V gene encodes CDR1 LGHNA and CDR2 YNFKEQ. The CDR3 protein is CASSPGNTIYF. In DNA form, the CDR3 reads TGTGCCAGCAGCCCTGGAAACACCATATATTTT.

The chain uses TRBV19 and TRBJ1-3; no clear D gene. The V gene lost 6 bases and the J gene lost 3 bases, with 18 bases spanning the gap. Germline V CDR1 and CDR2: LNHDA, SQIVND (reference sequence). The CDR3 length is 16 residues. This chain's CDR3 is CASRMGVAQIGNTIYF. In DNA, the CDR3 is TGTGCCAGTAGGATGGGTGTTGCCCAGATTGGAAACACCATATATTTT.

This chain connects TRBV19 to TRBJ1-4, with TRBD1 matching over 10 bases. CDR3 length: 16 amino acids. Trimming cost V 3 bases and J 7 bases; bases outside gene matches: 8. Germline V gene data show CDR1 as LNHDA and CDR2 as SQIVND (reference sequence). The CDR3, as DNA: TGTGCCAGTAGTATGGGACAGGGGACAAGGACTGAAAAACTGTTTTTT. Translated: CASSMGQGTRTEKLFF. The variable domain in full, with the rest retrieved from reference TRBV19 and TRBJ1-4, is DGGITQSPKYLFRKEGQNVTLSCEQNLNHDAMYWYRQDPGQGLRLIYYSQIVNDFQKGDIAEGYSVSREKKESFPLTVTSAQKNPTAFYLCASSMGQGTRTEKLFFGSGTQLSVL.

The chain combines TRBV7-3 with TRBJ1-2; D gene unclear. Trimming shortened V by 2 bases and J by 2 bases, and 9 bases separated the two germline ends. Germline values: CDR1 SGHTA, CDR2 FQGTGA. CDR3 length equals 14 residues. The CDR3 loop is CASSLDGRNYGYTF. The CDR3 DNA follows: TGTGCCAGCAGCTTAGACGGTCGAAACTATGGCTACACCTTC.

This clone was detected only once. The chain joins TRBV6-6 to TRBJ1-1; D is uncertain. The V end lost 0 bases, the J end lost 7 bases, and 15 bases lay between the germline ends. This CDR3 is built from 15 residues. CDR1 is MNHNY, CDR2 SVGAGI, per germline (reference sequence). The CDR3 bases are TGTGCCAGCAGTTACTCGAGCGAACCCGAGGGTGAAGCTTTCTTT. Translation: CASSYSSEPEGEAFF.